One sample yielded the 24 T cell receptor beta chains listed below, sequenced in a study of CD8 T cells in ankylosing spondylitis. TCRdb re-analysed the 5' RACE reads in MiXCR, keeping a single row per CDR3 protein. The sample has some 130,000 distinct CDR3 sequences; roughly 13% are singletons. The material sequenced was blood, either unsorted or a sorted T cell fraction (not recorded which). These receptors were collected from a female donor with ankylosing spondylitis or in good health (not recorded which).

This clonotype was counted ten times or more. The chain joins TRBV6-1 to TRBJ1-5, with 11 bases fitting TRBD1. The CDR3 has 14 residues. V gave up 8 bases and J gave up 4 bases; unmatched junction bases: 4. Per the germline V gene, CDR1 is MNHNS and CDR2 is SASEGT. CDR3 region: CASAGDRGNQPQHF. In nucleotides, the CDR3 is TGTGCCAGCGCTGGGGACAGGGGGAATCAGCCCCAGCATTTT.

This clonotype was counted ten times or more. The CDR3 spells CASSLALGEQFF. CDR3 nucleotide sequence: TGTGCCAGCAGTCTAGCCCTCGGTGAGCAGTTCTTC. The chain joins TRBV27 to TRBJ2-1, with D tentatively TRBD2 (5 bases). Germline V gives CDR1 MNHEY, CDR2 SMNVEV (reference sequence). The CDR3 loop spans 12 amino acids. Trimming cost V 5 bases and J 9 bases, with 11 bases left between them.

The table lists this clonotype with a few counts. The DNA for the CDR3 is TGTGCCAGCAGCTTAAGGACTCCTATAAGTGGGGCCAACGTCCTGACTTTC. Translating it yields CASSLRTPISGANVLTF. The chain employs TRBV7-3 and TRBJ2-6; a weak D match, TRBD2 (5 bases). Germline-derived CDR1 and CDR2 are SGHTA and FQGTGA. The CDR3 consists of 17 residues. Trimming pared 1 base from V and 3 bases from J, leaving 13 bases between. The full variable domain, with the rest looked up from reference TRBV7-3 and TRBJ2-6, is GAGVSQTPSNKVTEKGKYVELRCDPISGHTALYWYRQSLGQGPEFLIYFQGTGAADDSGLPNDRFFAVRPEGSVSTLKIQRTERGDSAVYLCASSLRTPISGANVLTFGAGSRLTVL.

The chain is built from TRBV2 and TRBJ2-7; D remains ambiguous. CDR1 and CDR2 from the germline V gene are SNHLY and FYNNEI. CDR3 length equals 12 residues. V was pared by 7 bases and J by 2 bases, with 9 bases between. The CDR3 DNA reads TGTGCCAGCATGGCCGAAGCCTACGAGCAGTACTTC. Its protein is CASMAEAYEQYF.

About this clonotype: A junction boundary mismatches the germline segment, possibly from a read error. This sequence joins TRBV5-1 and TRBJ2-3, with D possibly TRBD2 on 5 matching bases. The CDR3 extends over 15 amino acids. Germline-derived CDR1 and CDR2 are SGHRS and YFSETQ. CDR3 residues: CASSLRRLSTDTQYF. The CDR3 DNA reads as TGCGCCAGCAGCTTGCGGCGACTATCCACAGATACGCAGTATTTC.

The chain is built from TRBV20-1 and TRBJ2-5, with 12 bases lining up with TRBD2. The V and J ends lost 4 bases and 1 base, in that order; junction bases with no gene match: 7. The CDR3 length is 16 residues. Germline V gene lookup returns CDR1 DFQATT and CDR2 SNEGSKA (reference sequence). The CDR3: CSAIGTSGRIQETQYF. The CDR3 DNA reads TGCAGTGCTATAGGGACTAGCGGGCGTATCCAAGAGACCCAGTACTTC.

This chain connects TRBV29-1 to TRBJ1-1; no clear D gene. The CDR3 is 13 residues long. Germline assignment: CDR1 SQVTM and CDR2 ANQGSEA. V was cut by 4 bases and J by 1 base, with 10 bases left in between. CDR3: CSVVGRWNTEAFF. CDR3 bases: TGCAGCGTTGTAGGACGTTGGAACACTGAAGCTTTCTTT.

J is TRBJ2-1 and V is TRBV5-1, with 12 bases that match TRBD2. CDR3 length: 16 amino acids. The J segment lost 6 bases and the V segment lost 0 bases, leaving 4 bases of the junction unmatched. Germline lookup yields CDR1 SGHRS and CDR2 YFSETQ. The CDR3 bases are TGCGCCAGCAGCTTGGAGACTAGCGGGAGTGCCAATGAGCAGTTCTTC. Translated: CASSLETSGSANEQFF.

In this sample, this clonotype turned up many times. V usage is TRBV24-1 and J usage is TRBJ2-3, with D perhaps matching TRBD2 (5 bases). V lost 9 bases, J lost 6 bases, and 9 bases lay in between. In germline, CDR1 is KGHDR, CDR2 SFDVKD. The CDR3 has 11 residues. The CDR3 region has the DNA TGTGCCACCTCAGAGCGGGATACGCAGTATTTT. Amino acid sequence: CATSERDTQYF.

This clonotype was counted many times. This rearrangement joins TRBV12-3 or TRBV12-4 to TRBJ2-7; TRBD1 aligns across 10 bases. J gave up 6 bases and V 6 bases, and 8 bases lay outside the gene matches. The CDR3 loop spans 14 amino acids. The CDR3: CASSRWTGGREQYF. CDR3 coding DNA: TGTGCCAGCAGCAGGTGGACAGGGGGTCGCGAGCAGTACTTC.

This clonotype was seen at least ten times. The V gene is TRBV10-3, the J gene TRBJ2-1; 7 bases agree with TRBD1. V was pared by 5 bases and J by 8 bases, with 9 bases of the junction left unmatched. Germline V gene data show CDR1 as ENHRY and CDR2 as SYGVKD. This CDR3 region has 14 residues. CDR3 residues: CAISLGTVRDEQFF. The CDR3 DNA sequence: TGTGCCATCAGTCTAGGGACAGTCAGAGATGAGCAGTTCTTC.

About this clonotype itself: A read error is possible here, since a much larger clone lies one base away. The CDR3 region is CATSDFQGCDTQYF. For the CDR3, the DNA is TGTGCCACCAGTGATTTCCAGGGTTGTGATACGCAGTATTTT. The V and J genes are TRBV24-1 and TRBJ2-3; possible D gene TRBD1, 5 bases. The V gene lost 1 base and the J gene lost 6 bases, with 10 bases spanning the gap. The length of the CDR3 is 14 residues. Germline lookup yields CDR1 KGHDR and CDR2 SFDVKD.

This clonotype was seen a handful of times. The V call is TRBV7-2, the J call TRBJ2-4, with D tentatively TRBD1 (5 bases). With 0 bases removed from V and 2 bases from J, the gap between germline ends came to 11 bases. This CDR3 is 16 amino acids long. Germline V CDR1 and CDR2: SGHTA, FQGNSA. Here the CDR3 reads CASSLAGSGPKNIQYF. The CDR3 DNA follows: TGTGCCAGCAGCTTAGCGGGGTCAGGGCCCAAAAACATTCAGTACTTC.

This clonotype was seen at least ten times. The chain has TRBV5-1 and TRBJ1-2; tentatively, D is TRBD1 (5 bases). The germline CDR1 and CDR2 sequences are SGHRS and YFSETQ. The CDR3 has 15 residues. With 4 bases removed from V and 4 bases from J, the gap between germline ends came to 17 bases. The DNA of the CDR3 is TGCGCCAGCAGCCAATCTCCAGGACATACCTATGGCTACACCTTC. As protein: CASSQSPGHTYGYTF.

J is TRBJ1-1 and V is TRBV2; D is ambiguous. Germline CDR1 reads SNHLY; CDR2 reads FYNNEI. V was shortened by 4 bases and J by 1 base, with 13 bases between the two germline ends. The CDR3 loop spans 15 amino acids. Written as DNA, the CDR3 is TGTGCCAGCAGTGTGGTTGGAGGGCGGAACACTGAAGCTTTCTTT. Residues: CASSVVGGRNTEAFF.

This chain connects TRBV9 to TRBJ1-3; D not resolved. The germline V and J ends were trimmed by 4 bases and 0 bases, with 11 bases remaining between them. The length of the CDR3 is 15 residues. CDR1 and CDR2 (germline): SGDLS, YYNGEE. Written as DNA, the CDR3 is TGTGCCAGCAGCCCCCTGTTGAGCTCTGGAAACACCATATATTTT. This translates into CASSPLLSSGNTIYF. The variable domain in full, with the rest retrieved from reference TRBV9 and TRBJ1-3, is DSGVTQTPKHLITATGQRVTLRCSPRSGDLSVYWYQQSLDQGLQFLIQYYNGEERAKGNILERFSAQQFPDLHSELNLSSLELGDSALYFCASSPLLSSGNTIYFGEGSWLTVV.

This clonotype was observed many times. This chain links TRBV10-3 with TRBJ2-1; a possible D gene is TRBD1 (7 bases). The CDR3 runs to 17 residues. Germline CDR1 and CDR2: ENHRY and SYGVKD. The V end lost 11 bases, the J end lost 8 bases, and 31 bases lay between the germline ends. DNA of the CDR3: TGTGCCCTAACAGGGGCTTTCTCCGGGACTCCTGATCATGAGCAGTTCTTC. Protein: CALTGAFSGTPDHEQFF.

A word on this clonotype: A single base separates this from a much larger clone, so it may be a read error. The V and J genes are TRBV20-1 and TRBJ1-4; D is ambiguous. The CDR3 sequence is 12 residues long. V lost 5 bases to trimming and J lost 7 bases, with 11 bases between them. CDR1 and CDR2 (germline): DFQATT, SNEGSKA (reference sequence). The CDR3 loop is CSAGTGSEKLFF. The DNA for the CDR3 is TGCAGTGCTGGCACGGGCTCTGAAAAACTGTTTTTT.

With respect to this clonotype: A much larger clone lies one base from this, so it may be a read error. The chain has TRBV15 and TRBJ2-5; D is possibly TRBD1 (5 bases). This CDR3 comprises 15 residues. V was trimmed by 2 bases and J by 4 bases, leaving 14 bases between them. Germline CDR1 LNHNV, CDR2 YYDKDF (reference sequence). CDR3 sequence reads: CATSRTPRAAETQYF. CDR3 nucleotide sequence: TGTGCCACCAGCAGAACCCCCAGGGCTGCAGAGACCCAGTACTTC. Full variable domain (rest looked up from reference TRBV15 and TRBJ2-5): DAMVIQNPRYQVTQFGKPVTLSCSQTLNHNVMYWYQQKSSQAPKLLFHYYDKDFNNEADTPDNFQSRRPNTSFCFLDIRSPGLGDTAMYLCATSRTPRAAETQYFGPGTRLLVL.

This clonotype occurred many times. The chain recombines TRBV5-1 with TRBJ1-6; D is undetermined. The CDR3 covers 15 residues. The V gene lost 1 base and the J gene lost 4 bases, with 9 bases spanning the gap. Germline V gene lookup returns CDR1 SGHRS and CDR2 YFSETQ. CDR3 loop: CASSLWQRYNSPLHF. The CDR3 coding sequence is TGCGCCAGCAGCTTGTGGCAGAGATATAATTCACCCCTCCACTTT.

This clonotype was observed many times. The J gene is TRBJ2-3, the V gene TRBV7-9; D gene uncertain. CDR3 size: 15 residues. V lost 8 bases and J lost 2, with 17 bases in between. Looked up from germline, CDR1 is SEHNR and CDR2 is FQNEAQ (reference sequence). CDR3 residues: CASGPKIRVTDTQYF. The CDR3 region has the DNA TGTGCCAGCGGACCAAAAATACGTGTCACAGATACGCAGTATTTT.

This clonotype was seen ten or more times. V is TRBV10-2 and J is TRBJ2-7; no firm D call. Germline lookup yields CDR1 WSHSY and CDR2 SAAADI. V was cut by 3 bases and J by 2 bases, with 8 bases left in between. The CDR3 runs to 13 residues. The CDR3 nucleotides are TGCGCCAGCAGTGAAAAGGTTACCTACGAGCAGTACTTC. Translated: CASSEKVTYEQYF.

This clonotype appeared a few times. This chain connects TRBV29-1 to TRBJ2-5; weak D call: TRBD2 (6 bases). This CDR3 has 14 amino acids. CDR1 is SQVTM, CDR2 ANQGSEA, per germline. V shed 5 bases and J shed 2 bases, with 15 bases lying between them. The CDR3 sequence is CSVLVSRGQETQYF. DNA for the CDR3: TGCAGCGTTTTAGTTTCCCGGGGGCAAGAGACCCAGTACTTC.

This clonotype was observed a handful of times. The chain is built from TRBV6-2 or TRBV6-3 and TRBJ2-1; 13 bases line up with TRBD2. Germline V gene sequence: CDR1 MNHEY, CDR2 SVGEGT. The V segment lost 5 bases and the J segment 6 bases; nucleotides outside the gene matches: 22. CDR3 length equals 21 residues. CDR3 region: CASSPQGLAGANTKVANEQFF. As DNA, the CDR3 is TGTGCCAGCAGTCCCCAAGGACTAGCGGGGGCCAACACCAAAGTTGCCAATGAGCAGTTCTTC.